This TCR beta chain came from a study of spatial heterogeneity in lung cancer. The V gene end was trimmed by 6 bases and the J gene end by 1 base; junction bases not matched to a gene: 9. This CDR3 is built from 15 residues. CDR1 and CDR2 from the germline V gene are MNHEY and SMNVEV (reference sequence). MiXCR, applied by TCRdb to the 5' RACE reads, yields one record per CDR3 protein. The sample contains more than 15,000 distinct CDR3 sequences, about 20% of which appear only once. As to time point: sample taken at primary tumor resection. No cells were sorted before sequencing. The whole RNA sequenced was extracted from tumor, nontumor lung or frozen PBMC.

The chain links TRBV27 to TRBJ2-7; 7 positions match TRBD2. Sequences were derived from PBMCs, sampled at surgery. This receptor was identified in a female donor with early-stage non-small cell lung cancer. The DNA for the CDR3 is TGTGCCAGCAGCGAGCTAGCGGCGCCGTCCTACGAGCAGTACTTC. The encoded protein is CASSELAAPSYEQYF.